One and the same sample provided the 32 T cell receptor beta chains below, sequenced in a study of a mutant IDH1 vaccine in newly diagnosed glioma. Here immunoSEQ multiplex PCR was the method, and the copy in TCRdb shows in-frame clones only, minus some. The sample has about 98,000 clones, 80% to 90% seen once. Time point of the sample: baseline, week 1 (first vaccination visit). This sample's treatment: pre-vaccination baseline after standard-of-care therapy. The sequenced sample was PBMCs, obtained from a glioma patient treated with radiotherapy, temozolomide or both. The receptors stem from a woman aged 50 to 65 with glioma.

V gene TRBV28 combines with J gene TRBJ2-3; 14 bases align to TRBD2. This CDR3 contains 20 residues. In germline, CDR1 is MDHEN, CDR2 SYDVKM. Unmatched junction bases numbered 10, after V lost 1 base and J lost 1 base. CDR3 sequence (DNA): TGTGCCAGCAGTTTATACACCGGGACTAGCGGGAGTCAAGGCACAGATACGCAGTATTTT. Translated, it gives CASSLYTGTSGSQGTDTQYF. Combining the CDR3 with reference TRBV28 and TRBJ2-3 gives the whole variable domain DVKVTQSSRYLVKRTGEKVFLECVQDMDHENMFWYRQDPGLGLRLIYFSYDVKMKEKGDIPEGYSVSREKKERFSLILESASTNQTSMYLCASSLYTGTSGSQGTDTQYFGPGTRLTVL.

The J gene is TRBJ1-2, the V gene TRBV11-2; 9 nucleotides align to TRBD1. This CDR3 region has 17 residues. Germline V gene data show CDR1 as SGHAT and CDR2 as FQNNGV. V gave up 1 base and J gave up 1 base; unmatched junction bases: 7. Here the CDR3 reads CASSLGTGAIFNYGYTF. CDR3 sequence (DNA): TGTGCCAGCAGCTTAGGGACAGGGGCCATCTTTAACTATGGCTACACCTTC.

The chain uses TRBV29-1 and TRBJ2-1; TRBD2 matches at 13 bases. The CDR3 runs 18 residues. V lost 3 bases and J lost 1; bases outside the gene matches: 9. Germline assignment: CDR1 SQVTM and CDR2 ANQGSEA. CDR3 sequence (DNA): TGCAGCGTTGAGGGACTAGCGGGGAAAGAAGGGTCCTACAATGAGCAGTTCTTC. It yields the protein CSVEGLAGKEGSYNEQFF.

V usage is TRBV27 and J usage is TRBJ1-2, with 7 bases lining up with TRBD1. This CDR3 spans 13 amino acids. Losses at the gene ends were 5 bases for V and 8 bases for J; bases not matched to a gene: 8. The germline gives CDR1 MNHEY, CDR2 SMNVEV (reference sequence). The CDR3 sequence: CASSRGQFGGYTF. The CDR3 DNA reads TGTGCCAGCAGTCGGGGACAGTTCGGAGGCTACACCTTC.

V usage is TRBV6-6 and J usage is TRBJ2-5, with a possible D match to TRBD1 (5 bases). The end of the DNA aligns better with TRBJ2-7, so the J call may be wrong. CDR1 MNHNY and CDR2 SVGAGI come from the germline V gene (reference sequence). The CDR3 covers 14 residues. This CDR3 reads CASSLGRGKYEQYF. The CDR3 DNA follows: TGTGCCAGCAGCCTCGGTAGGGGCAAGTACGAGCAGTACTTC.

The rearrangement joins TRBV11-2 to TRBJ2-7; 12 nucleotides line up with TRBD2. Trimming removed 5 bases from V and 6 bases from J; junction bases left unmatched: 5. The germline V gene encodes CDR1 SGHAT and CDR2 FQNNGV. The CDR3 runs 14 residues. In DNA, the CDR3 is TGTGCCAGCAGCACTTCTAGCGGGAGGGCCGAGCAGTACTTC. The encoded protein is CASSTSSGRAEQYF.

This chain joins TRBV5-1 and TRBJ2-7; D not resolved. The CDR3 loop spans 14 amino acids. Germline CDR1 SGHRS, CDR2 YFSETQ. Trimming removed 0 bases from V and 4 bases from J, with 11 bases in between. In DNA form, the CDR3 reads TGCGCCAGCAGCTTGGGGGTTAATGAATACGAGCAGTACTTC. Its protein is CASSLGVNEYEQYF.

The chain couples TRBV19 to TRBJ1-5; 9 bases map to TRBD1. The germline CDR1 and CDR2 sequences are LNHDA and SQIVND (reference sequence). This CDR3 is built from 15 residues. Trimming at V came to 5 bases and at J to 7 bases, leaving 9 bases not matched to a gene. This CDR3 reads CASSSRTGARQPQHF. CDR3 coding DNA: TGTGCCAGTAGTTCCCGGACAGGGGCGAGGCAGCCCCAGCATTTT.

J is TRBJ2-5 and V is TRBV28; 9 positions match TRBD1. CDR3 length: 15 residues. J gave up 5 bases and V 3 bases, and 7 bases lay outside the gene matches. From germline, CDR1 is MDHEN and CDR2 SYDVKM. DNA for the CDR3: TGTGCCAGCAGTTTCCTTACAGGGGGCGCGGAGACCCAGTACTTC. Protein sequence: CASSFLTGGAETQYF. The full variable domain, rest sourced from reference TRBV28 and TRBJ2-5, is DVKVTQSSRYLVKRTGEKVFLECVQDMDHENMFWYRQDPGLGLRLIYFSYDVKMKEKGDIPEGYSVSREKKERFSLILESASTNQTSMYLCASSFLTGGAETQYFGPGTRLLVL.

The CDR3 loop reads CASSYTRGSNEKLFF. DNA for the CDR3: TGTGCCAGCAGTTATACCCGGGGTTCTAATGAAAAACTGTTTTTT. This sequence joins TRBV25-1 and TRBJ1-4; D is undetermined. This CDR3 contains 15 residues. V was clipped by 5 bases and J by 3 bases, with 13 bases between them. Germline V lookup: CDR1 MGHDK, CDR2 SYGVNS.

The chain couples TRBV28 to TRBJ2-1; TRBD2 matches 15 bases. CDR1 is MDHEN, CDR2 SYDVKM, per germline. The ends lost 9 bases at V and 8 bases at J; junction bases unmatched: 8. There are 15 residues in the CDR3. The CDR3 region has the DNA TGTGCCAGTCTCCCGGGACTAGCGGGAGGTCATGAGCAGTTCTTC. This codes for CASLPGLAGGHEQFF. The full variable domain, with the rest looked up from reference TRBV28 and TRBJ2-1, is DVKVTQSSRYLVKRTGEKVFLECVQDMDHENMFWYRQDPGLGLRLIYFSYDVKMKEKGDIPEGYSVSREKKERFSLILESASTNQTSMYLCASLPGLAGGHEQFFGPGTRLTVL.

Here the CDR3 reads CASSYVAARTDTQYF. In DNA form, the CDR3 reads TGTGCCAGCAGTTACGTGGCGGCCCGCACAGATACGCAGTATTTT. The V and J genes are TRBV6-6 and TRBJ2-3; D unclear. The CDR3 totals 15 residues. The V gene lost 2 bases and the J gene lost 1 base, with 10 bases spanning the gap. Germline lookup yields CDR1 MNHNY and CDR2 SVGAGI (reference sequence).

The rearrangement links TRBV18 to TRBJ2-7; D might be TRBD1 (6 bases). The CDR3 contains 13 residues. Trimming stripped 8 bases from V and 0 bases from J, with 11 bases between. The germline gives CDR1 KGHSH, CDR2 LQKENI. The CDR3 DNA reads TGTGCCAGCAGACAGGCGATCTCCTACGAGCAGTACTTC. Translation: CASRQAISYEQYF.

CDR3 nucleotides: TGTGCCAGCATTGGAGAGACCCAGTACTTC. Translation gives CASIGETQYF. The V gene is TRBV2, the J gene TRBJ2-5; no reliable D call. Trimming removed 7 bases at V and 4 bases at J, with 4 bases between. Germline V gene sequence: CDR1 SNHLY, CDR2 FYNNEI. This CDR3 comprises 10 residues.

The chain joins TRBV7-9 to TRBJ1-1, with TRBD1 identical over 7 bases. The CDR3 covers 18 residues. The V and J ends lost 5 bases and 0 bases, in that order; junction bases with no gene match: 15. Germline loops: CDR1 SEHNR, CDR2 FQNEAQ (reference sequence). Written as DNA, the CDR3 is TGTGCCAGCAGCCCCCTGAACGACAGGGCGCGCATGAACACTGAAGCTTTCTTT. Amino acid sequence: CASSPLNDRARMNTEAFF.

The chain has TRBV27 and TRBJ2-7; 7 bases map to TRBD2. Germline loops: CDR1 MNHEY, CDR2 SMNVEV (reference sequence). The CDR3 has 15 residues. Trimming took 2 bases from V and 0 from J; bases not matched to a gene: 4. CDR3 residues: CASSLRPSGSYEQYF. For the CDR3, the DNA is TGTGCCAGCAGTTTACGGCCTAGCGGCTCCTACGAGCAGTACTTC.

J is TRBJ2-7 and V is TRBV19; 7 nucleotides match TRBD2. CDR3 size: 14 residues. Losses at the gene ends were 4 bases for V and 2 bases for J; bases not matched to a gene: 5. From germline, CDR1 is LNHDA and CDR2 SQIVND (reference sequence). CDR3 loop: CASSSGRPTYEQYF. CDR3 nucleotide sequence: TGTGCCAGTAGTAGCGGGAGACCCACCTACGAGCAGTACTTC.

The CDR3 region has the DNA TGTGCCAGCAAGGGGCAGGATCGCCACGAGCAGTACTTC. It yields the protein CASKGQDRHEQYF. The rearrangement links TRBV6-1 to TRBJ2-7; maybe TRBD1 (5 bases). V lost 7 bases and J 5 bases, leaving 15 bases between the germline ends. Germline CDR1 and CDR2: MNHNS and SASEGT. The CDR3 contains 13 residues.

A single count supports this clone. This chain joins TRBV9 and TRBJ1-1; tentative D call: TRBD1 (5 bases). Per germline, CDR1 SGDLS and CDR2 YYNGEE. V was pared by 0 bases and J by 6 bases, with 12 bases between. This CDR3 spans 14 amino acids. In nucleotides, the CDR3 is TGTGCCAGCAGCGTAGATCAGGGTTTTTCTGAAGCTTTCTTT. This codes for CASSVDQGFSEAFF.

The V call is TRBV28, the J call TRBJ1-2; maybe TRBD1 (5 bases). Trimming cost V 2 bases and J 8 bases, with 18 bases left between them. Germline values: CDR1 MDHEN, CDR2 SYDVKM. The CDR3 loop spans 15 amino acids. For the CDR3, the DNA is TGTGCCAGCAGTTTAATGGCAGCGGGGGTTAGAGGCTACACCTTC. This codes for CASSLMAAGVRGYTF.

This chain joins TRBV9 and TRBJ1-2; 7 bases align to TRBD1. V dropped 2 bases and J dropped 4; count of bases not matched to a gene: 8. This CDR3 has 15 residues. From germline, CDR1 is SGDLS and CDR2 YYNGEE. The CDR3 is CASSVALTGIYGYTF. Here the CDR3 DNA reads TGTGCCAGCAGCGTCGCCTTGACAGGGATCTATGGCTACACCTTC.

J is TRBJ2-3 and V is TRBV7-3; no clear D. CDR3 length: 13 amino acids. Germline V CDR1 and CDR2: SGHTA, FQGTGA. The V and J ends lost 5 bases and 4 bases respectively, with 10 bases between them. The CDR3 DNA sequence: TGTGCCAGCAGCCCCTACAGCCCAGATACGCAGTATTTT. It codes for CASSPYSPDTQYF. The full variable domain, completed using reference TRBV7-3 and TRBJ2-3, is GAGVSQTPSNKVTEKGKYVELRCDPISGHTALYWYRQSLGQGPEFLIYFQGTGAADDSGLPNDRFFAVRPEGSVSTLKIQRTERGDSAVYLCASSPYSPDTQYFGPGTRLTVL.

This chain links TRBV7-9 with TRBJ1-2; no firm D call. Germline values: CDR1 SEHNR, CDR2 FQNEAQ (reference sequence). V lost 1 base to trimming and J lost 4 bases, with 10 bases between them. This CDR3 has 14 amino acids. CDR3 coding DNA: TGTGCCAGCAGCTTAGTAGGGATCCCCTATGGCTACACCTTC. Protein sequence: CASSLVGIPYGYTF.

CDR3 sequence: CATTRGDFGNTEAFF. DNA of the CDR3: TGTGCCACTACGAGGGGTGATTTCGGGAACACTGAAGCTTTCTTT. This chain connects TRBV28 to TRBJ1-1, with D tentatively TRBD1 (5 bases). The V and J ends lost 10 bases and 1 base respectively, with 19 bases between them. The germline V gene has CDR1 MDHEN and CDR2 SYDVKM. CDR3 length equals 15 residues.

The V call is TRBV27, the J call TRBJ1-5; perhaps TRBD1 as D (5 bases). There are 14 residues in the CDR3. The germline gives CDR1 MNHEY, CDR2 SMNVEV (reference sequence). Deletions cut 8 bases from V and 5 bases from J, with 16 bases between. The CDR3 DNA reads TGTGCCAGCGGTCCGACAGTGAATTATCAGCCCCAGCATTTT. Residues: CASGPTVNYQPQHF.

The gene calls are TRBV18 and TRBJ2-2; the D is unclear. Per germline, CDR1 KGHSH and CDR2 LQKENI. Trimming took off 3 bases at V and 5 bases at J, with 7 bases between the two ends. This CDR3 region has 13 residues. CDR3 bases: TGTGCCAGCTCACCTCCAGGAACCGGGGAGCTGTTTTTT. Protein: CASSPPGTGELFF.

The V call is TRBV21-1, the J call TRBJ2-1. TRBV21-1 is designated a pseudogene. This CDR3 contains 14 residues. CDR3 amino acids: CAKNQSDGYNEQFF. CDR3 coding DNA: TGTGCCAAGAATCAGTCGGACGGGTACAATGAGCAGTTCTTC.

This sequence joins TRBV19 and TRBJ2-7; a weak D match, TRBD1 (5 bases). The CDR3 extends over 14 amino acids. Per the germline V gene, CDR1 is LNHDA and CDR2 is SQIVND (reference sequence). Trimming shortened V by 3 bases and J by 4 bases, and 13 bases separated the two germline ends. The CDR3 protein is CASSIRQDMYEQYF. CDR3 DNA: TGTGCCAGTAGTATCCGGCAGGACATGTACGAGCAGTACTTC.

V gene TRBV4-1 combines with J gene TRBJ1-4; D gene uncertain. This CDR3 has 14 amino acids. Germline CDR1 is MGHRA and CDR2 is YSYEKL. The V end lost 1 base, the J end lost 8 bases, and 11 bases lay between the germline ends. The DNA for the CDR3 is TGCGCCAGCAGCCAAGTAGGACCGCTGGAAAAACTGTTTTTT. Translated: CASSQVGPLEKLFF.

The CDR3 sequence: CASRTTGSYEQYF. CDR3 bases: TGCGCCAGCAGGACGACAGGGAGCTACGAGCAGTACTTC. J is TRBJ2-7 and V is TRBV5-1; 7 nucleotides agree with TRBD1. The J segment lost 3 bases and the V segment lost 5 bases, leaving 5 bases of the junction unmatched. Germline loops: CDR1 SGHRS, CDR2 YFSETQ. The CDR3 contains 13 residues.

The gene calls are TRBV2 and TRBJ2-3; no definite D call. The CDR3 consists of 15 residues. The germline V gene has CDR1 SNHLY and CDR2 FYNNEI. Trimming took off 3 bases at V and 1 base at J, with 11 bases between the two ends. The CDR3 sequence: CASSDQRLGTDTQYF. The CDR3 DNA reads TGTGCCAGCAGTGACCAGCGTCTCGGCACAGATACGCAGTATTTT.

The chain joins TRBV5-6 to TRBJ2-3; 7 nucleotides line up with TRBD1. CDR3 length: 16 amino acids. Germline-derived CDR1 and CDR2 are SGHDT and YYEEEE. Unmatched junction bases numbered 7, after V lost 0 bases and J lost 3 bases. The CDR3 DNA sequence: TGTGCCAGCAGCTTGGTTCCCAGGGGGAAAACAGATACGCAGTATTTT. This encodes CASSLVPRGKTDTQYF.